This T cell receptor beta chain was sequenced in a study of blood T cell repertoires in COVID-19. This CDR3 has 13 residues. The ends lost 8 bases at V and 2 bases at J; junction bases unmatched: 5. Germline V gene lookup returns CDR1 MGHDK and CDR2 SYGVNS. Produced via immunoSEQ multiplex PCR; TCRdb's table is partial and in-frame only. The table shows 200,000 to 250,000 clones, with around 88% occurring only once. V gene TRBV25-1 combines with J gene TRBJ2-7; 8 bases are a match to TRBD1. Sequences were obtained from peripheral blood. The sequence came from a man aged 45-60 years with active or convalescent COVID-19. Here the CDR3 DNA reads TGTGCCAGCCGGACAGGGTCGACCTACGAGCAGTACTTC. Translating gives CASRTGSTYEQYF.